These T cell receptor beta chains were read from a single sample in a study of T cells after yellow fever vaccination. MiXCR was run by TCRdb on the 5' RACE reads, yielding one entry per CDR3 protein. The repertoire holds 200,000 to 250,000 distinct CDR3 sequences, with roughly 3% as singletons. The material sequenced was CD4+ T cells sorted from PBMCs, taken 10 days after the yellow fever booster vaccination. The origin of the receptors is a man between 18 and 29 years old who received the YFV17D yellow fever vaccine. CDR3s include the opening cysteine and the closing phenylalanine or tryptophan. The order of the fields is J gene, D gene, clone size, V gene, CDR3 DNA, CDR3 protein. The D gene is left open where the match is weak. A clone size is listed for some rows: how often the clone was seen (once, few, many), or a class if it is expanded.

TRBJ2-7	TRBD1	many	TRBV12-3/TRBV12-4	TGTGCCAGCAGCTTGTGGTCAGGGGGCTACGAGCAGTACTTC	CASSLWSGGYEQYF
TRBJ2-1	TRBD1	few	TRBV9	TGTGCCAGCAGCGGTCTTGCTACAGGGGGTGGTGAGCAGTTCTTC	CASSGLATGGGEQFF
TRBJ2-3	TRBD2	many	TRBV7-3	TGTGCCAGCAGCCAAGGGACTAGCGGGGGGGATACGCAGTATTTT	CASSQGTSGGDTQYF
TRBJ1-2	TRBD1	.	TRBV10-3	TGTGCCATCAGTGAGAGCGGGACAGGGGATGGCTACACCTTC	CAISESGTGDGYTF
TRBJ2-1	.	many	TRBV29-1	TGCAGCGTTGACGCAGGGGCCCGCAATGAGCAGTTCTTC	CSVDAGARNEQFF
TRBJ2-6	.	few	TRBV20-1	TGCAGTGCTAGACCCCTTCGAAGGGCTTCTGGGGCCAACGTCCTGACTTTC	CSARPLRRASGANVLTF
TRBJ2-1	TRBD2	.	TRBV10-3	TGTGCCACCAGGGTGTCAGCGGGGGTACGGAATGAGCAGTTCTTC	CATRVSAGVRNEQFF
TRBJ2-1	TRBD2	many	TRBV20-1	TGCAGTGCAGGGGAGCGGGGGGCGTATTACAATGAGCAGTTCTTC	CSAGERGAYYNEQFF
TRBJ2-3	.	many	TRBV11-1	TGTGCCAGCAGCGGAAGGGATACGCAGTATTTT	CASSGRDTQYF
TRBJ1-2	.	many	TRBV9	TGTGCCAGCAGCGGGACGGGCCACCTCCTTTATGGCTACACCTTC	CASSGTGHLLYGYTF
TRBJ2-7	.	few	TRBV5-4	TGTGCCAGCAGCTTGGAATTGGGGTCCTACGAGCAGTACTTC	CASSLELGSYEQYF